One and the same sample provided the 8 T cell receptor beta chains below, sequenced in a study of blood T cell repertoires in COVID-19. The protocol was immunoSEQ multiplex PCR, while the TCRdb copy is restricted to in-frame clones and leaves out a portion. The table lists hundreds of thousands of clones, around 80% of them singletons, with 4.5% to 6% in the top ten. The sequencing sample was made of PBMCs or T cells enriched from blood (not recorded which). These receptors were taken from a man aged 40-49 years who had been exposed to COVID-19.

This rearrangement joins TRBV19 to TRBJ1-2, with unresolved D. The CDR3 sequence is 13 residues long. V was cut by 3 bases and J by 8 bases, with 13 bases left in between. Germline values: CDR1 LNHDA, CDR2 SQIVND (reference sequence). CDR3 DNA sequence: TGTGCCAGTAGTATGGTCGAGATCATGGGCTACACCTTC. Its translation is CASSMVEIMGYTF.

V is TRBV4-2 and J is TRBJ1-1, with D maybe TRBD1 (5 bases). V gave up 1 base and J gave up 2 bases, with 11 bases separating them. This CDR3 is built from 15 residues. CDR1 is LGHNA and CDR2 is YNFKEQ in the germline V gene. The CDR3 DNA reads as TGTGCCAGCAGCCAAGGGGGCCGAGATAACACTGAAGCTTTCTTT. Residues: CASSQGGRDNTEAFF.

The rearrangement joins TRBV5-4 to TRBJ1-1; TRBD1 might be the D (6 bases). Germline V gene data show CDR1 as SGHNT and CDR2 as YYREEE (reference sequence). Trimming removed 2 bases at V and 7 bases at J, with 12 bases between. CDR3 length: 13 residues. The CDR3 here is CASSLRTAGEAFF. CDR3 nucleotides: TGTGCCAGCAGCTTAAGGACAGCCGGTGAAGCTTTCTTT. The full variable domain, rest sourced from reference TRBV5-4 and TRBJ1-1, is ETGVTQSPTHLIKTRGQQVTLRCSSQSGHNTVSWYQQALGQGPQFIFQYYREEENGRGNFPPRFSGLQFPNYSSELNVNALELDDSALYLCASSLRTAGEAFFGQGTRLTVV.

The chain carries TRBV2 and TRBJ2-3; 11 bases match TRBD2. Germline V gene sequence: CDR1 SNHLY, CDR2 FYNNEI. This CDR3 comprises 15 residues. Trimming took 3 bases from V and 8 from J; bases not matched to a gene: 7. Written as DNA, the CDR3 is TGTGCCAGCAGTGAGGGACTAGCGGAGATTACTACGCAGTATTTT. Its translation: CASSEGLAEITTQYF.

The J gene is TRBJ2-7, the V gene TRBV5-1; 9 bases match TRBD1. Trimming removed 4 bases from V and 4 bases from J; junction bases left unmatched: 9. CDR1 SGHRS and CDR2 YFSETQ come from the germline V gene. The CDR3 covers 15 residues. The CDR3 reads CASSTGQGILYEQYF. The DNA for the CDR3 is TGCGCCAGCAGCACAGGACAGGGGATATTATACGAGCAGTACTTC.

CDR3: CATSVGGSTDTQYF. The CDR3 nucleotides are TGTGCCACCAGTGTAGGGGGATCCACAGATACGCAGTATTTT. This chain links TRBV24-1 with TRBJ2-3; tentative D call: TRBD1 (6 bases). The CDR3 runs to 14 residues. Per the germline V gene, CDR1 is KGHDR and CDR2 is SFDVKD. Trimming took off 5 bases at V and 2 bases at J, with 10 bases between the two ends.

The V call is TRBV30, the J call TRBJ1-4; TRBD1 matches 8 bases. The V gene end was trimmed by 7 bases and the J gene end by 8 bases; junction bases not matched to a gene: 9. From germline, CDR1 is GTSNPN and CDR2 SVGIG (reference sequence). The CDR3 runs to 13 residues. CDR3 sequence: CASFDRGGEKLFF. The CDR3 nucleotides are TGTGCCTCCTTCGACAGGGGTGGCGAAAAACTGTTTTTT.

The CDR3: CASSPTSGRDNEQFF. The CDR3 bases are TGTGCCAGCAGCCCGACTAGCGGGAGGGACAATGAGCAGTTCTTC. V and J are TRBV4-2 and TRBJ2-1; 14 bases map to TRBD2. The V and J ends lost 4 bases and 5 bases, in that order; junction bases with no gene match: 1. The CDR3 sequence is 15 residues long. CDR1 and CDR2 (germline): LGHNA, YNFKEQ.